The sequence of this T cell receptor beta chain was determined in a study of graft-versus-host responses after intestinal transplantation. Study observations and caveats: Early HvG declines after transplant were associated with peak circulating GvH clone levels.

In the case of this clone: Its matching antigen is unknown.

Germline V gene lookup returns CDR1 GTSNPN and CDR2 SVGIG (reference sequence). CDR3 size: 12 residues. Trimming stripped 2 bases from V and 4 bases from J, with 8 bases between. Sequencing used immunoSEQ multiplex PCR; TCRdb keeps in-frame clones, though not all of them. The table includes 85,000 to 110,000 clones, over 85% detected once. The clonotype originates from a human donor who received an intestinal transplant. The sequences come from unstimulated CD8+ T cells sorted from spleen or lymph node cells, collected before intestinal transplant. The chain employs TRBV30 and TRBJ1-1; D remains unclear. Here the CDR3 reads CAWSHGLTEAFF. In DNA form, the CDR3 reads TGTGCCTGGAGTCATGGGCTCACTGAAGCTTTCTTT.